The 32 T cell receptor beta chains reported below all come from one sample, sequenced in a study of spatial heterogeneity in lung cancer. Study-level results: Expanded alpha and beta TCR counts within tumors tracked tumor mutation counts.

What these receptors recognize is not known. Noted time point: sample taken at primary tumor resection. One entry per CDR3 protein, called by TCRdb with MiXCR from the 5' RACE reads. Among around 100,000 distinct CDR3 sequences listed, 4.4% were seen once. This specimen was lung tumor tissue, taken at surgery. Receptor source: a male donor with early-stage non-small cell lung cancer.

This clonotype was recorded at least ten times. This CDR3 reads CASSQYGRGSYNEQFF. In DNA form, the CDR3 reads TGTGCCAGCAGCCAATACGGGAGAGGGTCCTACAATGAGCAGTTCTTC. V gene TRBV4-2 combines with J gene TRBJ2-1; possible D gene TRBD2, 6 bases. Germline V gene sequence: CDR1 LGHNA, CDR2 YNFKEQ. With 2 bases removed from V and 1 base from J, the gap between germline ends came to 12 bases. The CDR3 is made up of 16 amino acids.

This clonotype was recorded at least ten times. The chain has TRBV5-1 and TRBJ2-3; TRBD1 matches 7 bases. From germline, CDR1 is SGHRS and CDR2 YFSETQ. Trimming removed 0 bases from V and 6 bases from J; junction bases left unmatched: 7. CDR3 length: 15 amino acids. Here the CDR3 reads CASSLGQGTTDTQYF. The CDR3 coding sequence is TGCGCCAGCAGCTTGGGACAGGGTACGACCGATACGCAGTATTTT.

This clonotype appeared many times. Here the CDR3 reads CAIEPGLTVAYEQYF. The CDR3, as DNA: TGTGCCATAGAACCGGGACTAACTGTTGCTTACGAGCAGTACTTC. This sequence joins TRBV21-1 and TRBJ2-7; the table's D call of TRBD2 was not tested on the DNA. TRBV21-1 is a pseudogene. The CDR3 contains 15 residues.

This clonotype was detected many times. V and J are TRBV28 and TRBJ1-4, with 7 bases identical to TRBD1. The trim removed 7 bases at V and 8 bases at J, leaving 13 bases unmatched. The CDR3 extends over 15 amino acids. The V gene's germline CDR1 is MDHEN and CDR2 SYDVKM. CDR3 coding DNA: TGTGCCAGCACCTTAGGGGGCACAAACAGGGAAAAACTGTTTTTT. Translated, it gives CASTLGGTNREKLFF.

The CDR3 reads CASSDHGGGYEQYF. As DNA, the CDR3 is TGTGCCAGCAGTGATCACGGAGGGGGCTACGAGCAGTACTTC. The chain carries TRBV2 and TRBJ2-7; either TRBD1 or TRBD2 may supply D (6 bases each). Germline V lookup: CDR1 SNHLY, CDR2 FYNNEI. The CDR3 consists of 14 residues. Trimming stripped 3 bases from V and 3 bases from J, with 12 bases between.

This clonotype has ten or more counts. The chain couples TRBV28 to TRBJ2-7; D is possibly TRBD1 (5 bases). Germline values: CDR1 MDHEN, CDR2 SYDVKM. The CDR3 runs 12 residues. Trimming shortened V by 4 bases and J by 4 bases, and 8 bases separated the two germline ends. CDR3 protein: CASSSYRYEQYF. As DNA, the CDR3 is TGTGCCAGCAGTTCTTACAGGTACGAGCAGTACTTC.

In its sample, this clonotype was seen many times. The V and J genes are TRBV25-1 and TRBJ2-2; D ambiguous. This CDR3 has 13 residues. The germline CDR1 and CDR2 sequences are MGHDK and SYGVNS. The V end was cut by 0 bases, the J end by 6 bases, with 5 bases between. The CDR3 DNA reads TGTGCCAGCAGTGAATATAAGCCCGGGGAGCTGTTTTTT. Translated: CASSEYKPGELFF.

This clonotype was detected many times. CDR3 coding DNA: TGCGCCAGCAGCCCAATGACAGTGAATGAAAAACTGTTTTTT. This translates into CASSPMTVNEKLFF. The chain recombines TRBV4-1 with TRBJ1-4, with TRBD1 as a possible D gene (5 bases). Germline V lookup: CDR1 MGHRA, CDR2 YSYEKL. This CDR3 contains 14 residues. Trimming left V 4 bases short and J 5 bases short, with 11 bases between.

This clonotype has a handful of counts. The chain joins TRBV5-1 to TRBJ2-5; 9 nucleotides line up with TRBD1. The CDR3 runs 14 residues. Per germline, CDR1 SGHRS and CDR2 YFSETQ. The ends lost 3 bases at V and 4 bases at J; junction bases unmatched: 4. DNA of the CDR3: TGCGCCAGCAGCTCCGGACAGGGGATAGAGACCCAGTACTTC. Encoded protein: CASSSGQGIETQYF.

This clonotype was counted at least ten times. The V call is TRBV27, the J call TRBJ1-5; the match to TRBD1 covers 7 bases. This CDR3 region has 18 residues. V lost 4 bases to trimming and J lost 0 bases; unmatched junction nucleotides: 12. CDR1 is MNHEY, CDR2 SMNVEV, per germline (reference sequence). This CDR3 is CASSYRGGEIYSNQPQHF. The CDR3 coding sequence is TGTGCCAGCAGTTACAGGGGAGGGGAAATATATAGCAATCAGCCCCAGCATTTT.

This clonotype was detected ten times or more. This chain connects TRBV28 to TRBJ1-2; 8 nucleotides align to TRBD1. V lost 3 bases, J lost 8 bases, and 8 bases stayed unmatched. This CDR3 region has 14 residues. From germline, CDR1 is MDHEN and CDR2 SYDVKM. DNA for the CDR3: TGTGCCAGCAGTTTGGGGACAGGCTATGGGGGCTACACCTTC. Protein product: CASSLGTGYGGYTF.

Points on this clonotype: At one of its ends the junction is not consistent with the germline gene, which may arise from a read error. The rearrangement uses TRBV10-3 and TRBJ1-5; 10 bases fit TRBD1. CDR1 is ENHRY and CDR2 is SYGVKD in the germline V gene. The CDR3 is 15 amino acids. The CDR3 is CATSGGQGYNQPQHF. CDR3 bases: TGTGCCACCAGTGGGGGACAGGGGTACAATCAGCCCCAGCATTTT.

This clonotype showed up many times. The genes are TRBV10-3 and TRBJ2-3; 9 positions match TRBD2. The length of the CDR3 is 18 residues. The V and J ends lost 2 bases and 5 bases, in that order; junction bases with no gene match: 14. Germline CDR1 is ENHRY and CDR2 is SYGVKD. The CDR3 DNA reads TGTGCCATCAGTGAGGGGGCTAGCGGGACTAATTTAAGAGATACGCAGTATTTT. Encoded protein: CAISEGASGTNLRDTQYF.

This clonotype was seen ten or more times. J is TRBJ2-4 and V is TRBV6-2 or TRBV6-3; 10 bases are shared with TRBD1. Germline-derived CDR1 and CDR2 are MNHEY and SVGEGT. The V and J ends lost 9 bases and 7 bases, in that order; junction bases with no gene match: 6. The CDR3 has 13 residues. The CDR3 DNA sequence: TGTGCCAGTGCCGGGACAGGGGCCAACATTCAGTACTTC. Translated: CASAGTGANIQYF.

This clonotype was counted only a few times. The V and J genes are TRBV4-1 and TRBJ1-6, with a possible D match to TRBD1 (5 bases). The germline V and J ends were trimmed by 3 bases and 8 bases, with 20 bases remaining between them. The CDR3 loop spans 17 amino acids. Germline CDR1 and CDR2: MGHRA and YSYEKL. The CDR3 is CASSHSPGLGRDSPLHF. The CDR3, as DNA: TGCGCCAGCAGCCACTCGCCGGGGCTGGGTAGGGATTCACCCCTCCACTTT.

In this sample, this clonotype turned up many times. This chain links TRBV11-2 with TRBJ2-3; weak D call: TRBD1 (5 bases). The germline V gene has CDR1 SGHAT and CDR2 FQNNGV. Trimming took off 7 bases at V and 4 bases at J, with 24 bases between the two ends. This CDR3 contains 17 residues. CDR3 coding DNA: TGTGCCAGCAACGCCCGATCCCAGGGTAGGATCGCAGATACGCAGTATTTT. Residues: CASNARSQGRIADTQYF.

This clonotype has at least ten counts. The gene calls are TRBV5-1 and TRBJ2-7, with TRBD1 matching over 8 bases. V was pared by 1 base and J by 3 bases, with 3 bases of the junction left unmatched. The CDR3 sequence is 14 residues long. In germline, CDR1 is SGHRS, CDR2 YFSETQ. CDR3 protein: CASSLTTGDYEQYF. DNA for the CDR3: TGCGCCAGCAGCTTGACGACAGGGGACTACGAGCAGTACTTC.

Comment on this clonotype: A much larger clone differs from this one at a single base, so this may be a read error. This chain connects TRBV2 to TRBJ2-3; 9 bases agree with TRBD1. Per the germline V gene, CDR1 is SNHLY and CDR2 is FYNNEI. The CDR3 is made up of 14 amino acids. The CDR3 DNA reads TGTGCCAACAGTAGGGACAGGGGCACAGATACGCAGTATTTT. Its protein product is CANSRDRGTDTQYF.

This clonotype was observed a few times. This rearrangement joins TRBV7-4 to TRBJ2-5, with TRBD1 matching over 7 bases. The V segment lost 5 bases and the J segment 0 bases; nucleotides outside the gene matches: 9. Looked up from germline, CDR1 is SGHVT and CDR2 is SQSDAQ. The CDR3 spans 16 residues. CDR3 sequence reads: CASSTSRTGYQETQYF. DNA of the CDR3: TGTGCCAGCAGCACCTCCAGGACAGGATACCAAGAGACCCAGTACTTC.

A few counts support this clonotype. The chain couples TRBV10-3 to TRBJ2-1; TRBD2 matches 13 bases. CDR3 length: 15 residues. Germline CDR1 ENHRY, CDR2 SYGVKD. V was pared by 6 bases and J by 6 bases, with 5 bases of the junction left unmatched. CDR3 protein: CAISAGLAGVNEQFF. CDR3 DNA: TGTGCCATCAGCGCCGGACTAGCGGGAGTCAATGAGCAGTTCTTC.

This clonotype was detected many times. The rearrangement uses TRBV3-1 and TRBJ2-3; D may be TRBD2 (6 bases). V was clipped by 8 bases and J by 5 bases, with 8 bases between them. The CDR3 is 11 residues long. The germline CDR1 and CDR2 sequences are LGHDT and YNNKEL (reference sequence). The CDR3 DNA is TGTGCCAGCGGAGCGGGAGATACGCAGTATTTT. The encoded protein is CASGAGDTQYF.

This clonotype was counted many times. The rearrangement joins TRBV12-3 or TRBV12-4 to TRBJ1-2, with 7 bases that match TRBD1. V lost 6 bases and J lost 10; bases outside the gene matches: 8. The CDR3 is 12 residues long. The CDR3 here is CASRLTGEDYTF. CDR3 nucleotides: TGTGCCAGCAGGCTAACAGGGGAGGACTACACCTTC.

There are many counts of this clonotype. The chain links TRBV20-1 to TRBJ1-2, with D tentatively TRBD1 (5 bases). Germline assignment: CDR1 DFQATT and CDR2 SNEGSKA (reference sequence). The CDR3 has 14 amino acids. V was shortened by 4 bases and J by 8 bases, with 20 bases between the two germline ends. The CDR3 DNA sequence: TGCAGTGCTAACCCATCCGGGGGAACGAGAGGCTACACCTTC. Residues: CSANPSGGTRGYTF.

The sample holds many counts of this clonotype. The V gene is TRBV4-1, the J gene TRBJ1-4; perhaps TRBD1 as D (5 bases). The CDR3 has 15 amino acids. V shed 1 base and J shed 2 bases, with 8 bases lying between them. Germline V gene sequence: CDR1 MGHRA, CDR2 YSYEKL. CDR3 in DNA: TGCGCCAGCAGCCAAGTAGCAGGGACTAATGAAAAACTGTTTTTT. It is translated as CASSQVAGTNEKLFF.

Notes on this clonotype: At one of its ends the junction is not consistent with the germline gene, which may arise from a read error. The J gene is TRBJ1-1, the V gene TRBV6-5; the D gene is possibly TRBD1 (6 bases). The length of the CDR3 is 14 residues. Germline V lookup: CDR1 MNHEY, CDR2 SVGAGI. The CDR3 bases are TGTGCCAGCAGTTACTCGCCGGGGGCGACTGAAGCTTACTTT. Residues: CASSYSPGATEAYF.

This clonotype was seen at least ten times. The chain couples TRBV12-3 or TRBV12-4 to TRBJ1-1; maybe TRBD1 (5 bases). This CDR3 contains 15 residues. Trimming stripped 1 base from V and 4 bases from J, with 13 bases between. DNA for the CDR3: TGTGCCAGCAGTTTAGGGCCCGGGGGGGGCACTGAAGCTTTCTTT. This sequence encodes CASSLGPGGGTEAFF.

This clonotype has a count of ten or more. The rearrangement joins TRBV24-1 to TRBJ2-7; the match to TRBD1 covers 10 bases. Germline trimming cut 5 bases from V and 7 bases from J; bases unmatched to any gene: 10. The germline V gene has CDR1 KGHDR and CDR2 SFDVKD. The CDR3 consists of 15 residues. CDR3: CATSVGTGAGREQYF. CDR3 nucleotide sequence: TGTGCCACCAGTGTCGGGACAGGGGCAGGTCGGGAGCAGTACTTC.

The chain carries TRBV2 and TRBJ1-2; the D is unclear. In germline, CDR1 is SNHLY, CDR2 FYNNEI. The CDR3 loop spans 13 amino acids. The V end was cut by 4 bases, the J end by 5 bases, with 11 bases between. CDR3 in amino acids: CASSVEGAYGYTF. CDR3 DNA sequence: TGTGCCAGCAGTGTAGAGGGAGCTTATGGCTACACCTTC.

This clonotype has ten or more counts. The V and J genes are TRBV5-1 and TRBJ2-2, with D uncertain. The germline gives CDR1 SGHRS, CDR2 YFSETQ. V lost 1 base and J 5 bases, leaving 9 bases between the germline ends. The CDR3 is 14 residues long. CDR3 residues: CASSLMAGTGELFF. DNA for the CDR3: TGCGCCAGCAGCTTGATGGCAGGTACCGGGGAGCTGTTTTTT.

The chain joins TRBV11-2 to TRBJ1-6, with unresolved D. The CDR3 contains 14 residues. Deletions cut 1 base from V and 7 bases from J, with 8 bases between. CDR1 is SGHAT and CDR2 is FQNNGV in the germline V gene. CDR3 coding DNA: TGTGCCAGCAGCTTAGGGAACTCGAATTCACCCCTCCACTTT. Amino acids: CASSLGNSNSPLHF. Together with reference TRBV11-2 and TRBJ1-6, the CDR3 gives the full variable domain: EAGVAQSPRYKIIEKRQSVAFWCNPISGHATLYWYQQILGQGPKLLIQFQNNGVVDDSQLPKDRFSAERLKGVDSTLKIQPAKLEDSAVYLCASSLGNSNSPLHFGNGTRLTVT.

J is TRBJ2-5 and V is TRBV5-5; 7 nucleotides align to TRBD1. Losses at the gene ends were 3 bases for V and 7 bases for J; bases not matched to a gene: 0. CDR1 and CDR2 (germline): SGHKS, YYEKEE (reference sequence). The CDR3 has 11 amino acids. CDR3 bases: TGTGCCAGCAGCTCAGGGGGGACCCAGTACTTC. It yields the protein CASSSGGTQYF.

This clonotype was seen many times. The chain recombines TRBV7-9 with TRBJ2-7; no reliable D call. Trimming removed 5 bases at V and 5 bases at J, with 13 bases between. Germline V gene sequence: CDR1 SEHNR, CDR2 FQNEAQ (reference sequence). The length of the CDR3 is 13 residues. The CDR3 nucleotides read TGTGCCAGCAGCCCGTTCGGTCTCAACGAGCAGTACTTC. Its translation: CASSPFGLNEQYF. The variable domain in full, completed from reference TRBV7-9 and TRBJ2-7, reads DTGVSQNPRHKITKRGQNVTFRCDPISEHNRLYWYRQTLGQGPEFLTYFQNEAQLEKSRLLSDRFSAERPKGSFSTLEIQRTEQGDSAMYLCASSPFGLNEQYFGPGTRLTVT.